This TCR beta chain came from a study of CD8 T cells in ankylosing spondylitis. Notes on the study in general: Several highly homologous variants made up a TCR beta motif, and this motif appeared characteristic of ankylosing spondylitis blood.

The CDR3 loop spans 15 amino acids. With 5 bases removed from V and 6 bases from J, the gap between germline ends came to 20 bases. The germline gives CDR1 MNHEY, CDR2 SMNVEV (reference sequence). TCRdb re-called the 5' RACE reads through MiXCR, storing one row per CDR3 protein. The table shows 500,000 or so distinct CDR3 sequences, with roughly 5.3% occurring only once. There are many counts of this clonotype. Its cognate antigen is unknown. The chain combines TRBV27 with TRBJ2-7; D call uncertain. The receptor was isolated from a male donor with ankylosing spondylitis. Sequencing was performed on blood, either unsorted or a sorted T cell fraction (not recorded which). The CDR3 reads CASSSFASVFGEQYF. In DNA, the CDR3 is TGTGCCAGCAGTAGCTTCGCGTCAGTTTTCGGCGAGCAGTACTTC.